A selection of T cell receptor beta chains follows, all from one sample in a study of PD-L1 blockade in urothelial cancer. Sequenced by immunoSEQ multiplex PCR; TCRdb stores in-frame clones only, minus some. This table holds tens of thousands of clones, approximately 80% found once. The specimen was PBMCs, collected around atezolizumab (anti-PD-L1) treatment. The receptors were gathered from a man between 65 and 79 years old with urothelial cancer. Both conserved end residues are trimmed from each CDR3. The order of the fields is V gene, J gene, CDR3 protein.

TRBV6-5	TRBJ1-4	ASREGAANEKLF
TRBV2	TRBJ2-7	ASSQGYSYEQY
TRBV19	TRBJ2-1	ASSTRDSSYNEQF
TRBV10-3	TRBJ1-1	AITGSGGTEAF
TRBV16	TRBJ2-1	ASSQTEWTSGRVNEQF
TRBV4-2	TRBJ2-1	ASSHTGDEQF
TRBV9	TRBJ2-5	ASSPGSGMGETQY
TRBV30	TRBJ2-5	AWSVRLADQETQY
TRBV4-1	TRBJ1-2	ASSQGGQLNYGYT
TRBV6-5	TRBJ2-3	ASSYSGLTDTQY
TRBV6-1	TRBJ1-1	ASRGQGIAEAF
TRBV5-1	TRBJ2-5	ASSLDRASQETQY
TRBV9	TRBJ2-7	ASSVGNGGARNEQY
TRBV19	TRBJ2-1	ASSLWTEGPNEQF
TRBV20-1	TRBJ2-7	SARPIYEQY
TRBV27	TRBJ2-7	ASKGGSGSYEQY
TRBV5-1	TRBJ2-7	ASSLRQGDTAYEQY
TRBV4-3	TRBJ2-7	ASSEDRKYEQY